These T cell receptor beta chains were read from a single sample in a study of monozygotic twins with inflammatory bowel disease. TCRdb derives one entry per CDR3 protein from the 5' RACE reads, leaving out DNA. The repertoire shows 140,000 to 150,000 distinct CDR3 sequences; the top ten hold 0.95% to 1.5%. The material sequenced was blood. These receptors were taken from a human donor with ulcerative colitis or Crohn's disease, or a healthy co-twin of an affected twin (not recorded which). Each CDR3 is given with its conserved first and last residue. Clone size is shown for a subset of rows, as once, few, many or a class of expanded clone.

16	TRBJ2-2	TRBV24-1	.	CATSDPPGESTGELFF
16	TRBJ2-5	TRBV7-9	.	CASSFGTSGFLETQYF
16	TRBJ2-1	TRBV14	.	CASSQDFGSSYNEQFF
13	TRBJ2-3	TRBV5-1	.	CASGMGSTDTQYF
12	TRBJ2-1	TRBV27	.	CASSWGENEQFF
11	TRBJ1-1	TRBV5-4	.	CASSSHSEAFF
17	TRBJ2-6	TRBV24-1	.	CATSGDKQHSGANVLTF
17	TRBJ2-1	TRBV4-2	.	CASSQVVREDSYNEQFF
11	TRBJ2-3	TRBV20-1	.	CSASRADTQYF
16	TRBJ2-7	TRBV19	.	CASSIATSGASYEQYF
15	TRBJ1-1	TRBV29-1	.	CSVGRNLALNTEAFF
13	TRBJ1-2	TRBV12-3/TRBV12-4	.	CASSSGPTYGYTF
15	TRBJ2-2	TRBV5-6	.	CASSLIQRPTGELFF
16	TRBJ1-4	TRBV14	.	CASSQDLLRGGEKLFF
13	TRBJ1-5	TRBV7-3	.	CASSRGLGQPQHF
11	TRBJ1-3	TRBV10-3	.	CAISDGDTIYF
13	TRBJ1-1	TRBV5-1	.	CASSLMKNTEAFF
17	TRBJ1-5	TRBV10-3	.	CAISESSNRGFNQPQHF
14	TRBJ1-1	TRBV28	.	CASSSGQVNTEAFF
16	TRBJ2-7	TRBV20-1	.	CSARIRQTLLGNEQYF
16	TRBJ2-7	TRBV21-1	.	CASSKALGGTTYEQYF
14	TRBJ1-1	TRBV16	.	CASSHDQGYTEAFF
13	TRBJ1-5	TRBV10-2	.	CASSDATGQPQHF
13	TRBJ2-3	TRBV28	.	CASNNRLTDTQYF
17	TRBJ2-1	TRBV25-1	.	CASPEGLAVTSYNEQFF
11	TRBJ1-6	TRBV10-2	.	CASTQNRLLHF
15	TRBJ2-1	TRBV6-2/TRBV6-3	.	CASSPHWGRRDEQFF
16	TRBJ2-1	TRBV20-1	.	CSARLIPQGVYNEQFF
14	TRBJ2-3	TRBV20-1	.	CSALNRVGTDTQYF
15	TRBJ2-3	TRBV12-3/TRBV12-4	.	CASSLAGVRKDTQYF
15	TRBJ1-1	TRBV10-3	.	CAISGVARGETEAFF
16	TRBJ2-3	TRBV10-3	.	CAISGGLAGEVDTQYF
15	TRBJ2-4	TRBV15	.	CATSRDGGIQNIQYF
14	TRBJ1-1	TRBV20-1	.	CSARDRGAGSEAFF
14	TRBJ1-1	TRBV12-3/TRBV12-4	.	CASSWDRTNTEAFF
19	TRBJ2-1	TRBV11-2	.	CASSPRTGWTSGYYNEQFF
12	TRBJ1-3	TRBV27	.	CASSQGARVLYF
14	TRBJ2-5	TRBV20-1	.	CSATGGLYQETQYF
12	TRBJ2-5	TRBV29-1	.	CSVLQGVETQYF
14	TRBJ1-4	TRBV4-2	.	CAIRRAGTDEKLFF
15	TRBJ2-5	TRBV7-2	.	CASSLSGRFGETQYF
13	TRBJ2-2	TRBV12-3/TRBV12-4	.	CASRLSSPGELFF
14	TRBJ2-7	TRBV12-3/TRBV12-4	.	CASSLATYSYEQYF
14	TRBJ1-1	TRBV12-5	.	CASGGNVQGTEAFF
16	TRBJ2-6	TRBV3-1	.	CASSDRISPGANVLTF
18	TRBJ2-1	TRBV11-2	.	CASSPSIGASALYHEQFF
13	TRBJ2-7	TRBV4-3	.	CASSFNRVHEQYF
14	TRBJ2-6	TRBV7-9	.	CASSYLQTDRVLTF
15	TRBJ2-2	TRBV3-1	.	CASSQTSGPAGELFF
15	TRBJ1-5	TRBV25-1	medium-sized	CASSERGLGNQPQHF
14	TRBJ2-3	TRBV7-2	.	CASSLNLRTDTQYF
15	TRBJ2-4	TRBV20-1	.	CSAVRDARAKNIQYF
15	TRBJ1-4	TRBV2	.	CASRGLRATNEKLFF
15	TRBJ2-1	TRBV12-3/TRBV12-4	.	CASSTSGAYYNEQFF
14	TRBJ2-3	TRBV7-2	.	CVSCLAGPEDTQYF